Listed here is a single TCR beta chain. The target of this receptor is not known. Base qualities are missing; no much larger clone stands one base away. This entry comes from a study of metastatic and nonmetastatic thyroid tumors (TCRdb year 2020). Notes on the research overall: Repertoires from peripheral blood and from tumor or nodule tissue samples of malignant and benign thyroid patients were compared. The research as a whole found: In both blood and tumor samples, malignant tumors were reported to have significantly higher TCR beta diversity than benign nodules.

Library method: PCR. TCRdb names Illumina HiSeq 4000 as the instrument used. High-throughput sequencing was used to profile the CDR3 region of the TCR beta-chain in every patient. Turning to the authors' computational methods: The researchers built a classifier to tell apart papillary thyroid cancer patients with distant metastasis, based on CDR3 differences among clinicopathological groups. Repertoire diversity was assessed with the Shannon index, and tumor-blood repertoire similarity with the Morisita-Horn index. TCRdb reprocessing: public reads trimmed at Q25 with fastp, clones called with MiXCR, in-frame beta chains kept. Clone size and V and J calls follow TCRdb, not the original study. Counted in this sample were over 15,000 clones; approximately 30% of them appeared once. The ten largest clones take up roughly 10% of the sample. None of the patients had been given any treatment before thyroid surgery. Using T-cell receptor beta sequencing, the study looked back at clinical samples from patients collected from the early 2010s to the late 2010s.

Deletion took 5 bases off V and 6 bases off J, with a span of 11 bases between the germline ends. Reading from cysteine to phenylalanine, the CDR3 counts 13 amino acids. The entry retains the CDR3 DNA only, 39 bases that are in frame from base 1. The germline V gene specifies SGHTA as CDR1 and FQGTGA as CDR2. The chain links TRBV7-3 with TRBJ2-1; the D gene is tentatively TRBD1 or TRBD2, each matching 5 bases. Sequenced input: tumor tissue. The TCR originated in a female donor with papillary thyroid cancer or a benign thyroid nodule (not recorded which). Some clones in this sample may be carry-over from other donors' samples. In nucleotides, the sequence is TGTGCCAGCAGCGTAGTGAGGGGCAATGAGCAGTTCTTC. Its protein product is CASSVVRGNEQFF.